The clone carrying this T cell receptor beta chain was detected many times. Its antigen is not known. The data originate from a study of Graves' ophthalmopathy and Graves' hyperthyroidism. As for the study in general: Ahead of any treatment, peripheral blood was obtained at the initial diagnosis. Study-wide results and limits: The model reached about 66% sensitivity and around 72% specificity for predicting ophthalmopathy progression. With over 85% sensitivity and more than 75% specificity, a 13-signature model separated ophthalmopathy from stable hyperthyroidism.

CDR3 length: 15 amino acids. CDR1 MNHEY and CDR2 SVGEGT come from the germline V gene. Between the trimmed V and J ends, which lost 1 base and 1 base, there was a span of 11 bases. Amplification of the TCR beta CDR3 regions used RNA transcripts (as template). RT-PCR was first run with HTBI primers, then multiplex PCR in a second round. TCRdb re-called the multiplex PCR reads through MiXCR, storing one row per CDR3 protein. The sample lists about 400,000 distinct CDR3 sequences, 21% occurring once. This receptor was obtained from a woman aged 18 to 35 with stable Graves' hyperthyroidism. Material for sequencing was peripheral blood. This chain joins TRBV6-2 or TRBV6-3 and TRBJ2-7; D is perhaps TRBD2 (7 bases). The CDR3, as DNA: TGTGCCAGCAGTTACTTCGGGGGGCTGTCCTACGAGCAGTACTTC. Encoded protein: CASSYFGGLSYEQYF.